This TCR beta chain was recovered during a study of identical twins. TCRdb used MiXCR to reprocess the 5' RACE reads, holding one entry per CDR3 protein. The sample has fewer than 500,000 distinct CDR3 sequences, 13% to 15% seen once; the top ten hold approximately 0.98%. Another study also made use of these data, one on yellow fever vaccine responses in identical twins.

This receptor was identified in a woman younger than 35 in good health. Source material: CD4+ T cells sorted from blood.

Here the CDR3 DNA reads TGTGCCAGCTCACCCCGACCCCTTAACGAGTACAATGAGCAGTTCTTC. This codes for CASSPRPLNEYNEQFF. V is TRBV18 and J is TRBJ2-1; no firm D call. This CDR3 is 16 amino acids long. CDR1 and CDR2 from the germline V gene are KGHSH and LQKENI. V dropped 3 bases and J dropped 4 bases, with 16 bases sitting between them.